This TCR beta chain was sequenced in a study of blood T cell repertoires in COVID-19 (TCRdb year 2020). Study-level background: Samples from collaborators originated in the United States, Italy and Spain and spanned both the acute and convalescent phases of COVID-19. Sample metadata almost always included a de-identified subject ID, COVID-19 status, age in years and sex. The repertoires were released in a freely available public database meant as a resource for research on the immune response to SARS-CoV-2. The samples were drawn from the first 160 participants of the ongoing ImmuneRACE study and from 1,200 or so subjects provided by 6 global collaborators. Deeply sampled blood TCRbeta repertoires from subjects exposed to, actively infected with, or recovered from COVID-19 were included in the dataset. Where HLA class I and class II types were available, the types were taken from metadata supplied by the sample provider, not from assay-based typing. The material from the prospective study consisted of cDNA or gDNA derived from T cells, B-cell-depleted T cells, or PBMCs.

This clone was counted only a few times. No antigen is known for it. No much larger clone exists at a distance of one base, and base qualities are not known. Including cysteine and phenylalanine, the CDR3 has 15 amino acids. Just the 45-base CDR3 DNA is kept, in frame starting at base 1. Sequences LGHDT (CDR1) and YNNKEL (CDR2) are obtained from the germline V gene (reference sequence). Trimmed from V: 5 bases; trimmed from J: 6 bases; junction bases lacking a gene match: 12. Study-wide findings and limitations: The amount of clinical and demographic metadata varied by source and participant and was provided uncurated.

The immunoSEQ Assay, a bias-controlled multiplex PCR, was used to amplify TCRbeta CDR3 regions from genomic DNA. The source study handled its data this way. Within the assay, amplification of reference gene primers was used to estimate how many nucleated cells each sample contained. To quantify the absolute abundance of each unique TCRbeta CDR3 rearrangement, sequence reads were collapsed and filtered. For each sample, productive Simpson clonality was calculated as the square root of Simpson's diversity index over productive rearrangements. What TCRdb holds here is the immuneACCESS table cut down to in-frame rearrangements. Part of the clones is not present; checked against another copy, under half of the missing clones reflect an unresolved V gene, and the others are unexplained. V, J and clone size are those of that table, while D and trimming were read from the DNA. This sample gives some 150,000 clones in total; around 82% of them show up just once. The ten top clones hold around 8.6% of the sample.

Each collaborating institution followed its own protocols to collect whole blood in K2EDTA tubes. For TCRbeta analysis, collaborators shipped samples as frozen whole blood, isolated PBMCs, or DNA extracted from either of those sample types. The sequencing sample was made of peripheral blood. The V and J genes are TRBV3-1 (or the pseudogene TRBV3-2) and TRBJ2-7, with TRBD1 matching 8 junction bases. The source is a human donor in a cohort sampled during active COVID-19. The CDR3 is CASSIREDRGGEQYF. At the DNA level, the sequence is TGTGCCAGCAGCATACGCGAAGACAGGGGTGGCGAGCAGTACTTC.